The 15 T cell receptor beta chains given below trace back to one sample, sequenced in a study of spatial heterogeneity in lung cancer. Time point defined: sample taken at primary tumor resection. One entry per CDR3 protein results from TCRdb running MiXCR on the 5' RACE reads. In the table there are approximately 7,800 distinct CDR3 sequences, roughly 8.6% of which are singletons. The sequences come from PBMCs, collected at surgery. Source of these receptors: a male donor with early-stage non-small cell lung cancer.

On this clonotype itself: One base away lies a much larger clone, so this may be a sequencing read error. The V call is TRBV6-4, the J call TRBJ2-2, with 7 bases lining up with TRBD2. Trimming cost V 8 bases and J 4 bases; bases outside gene matches: 13. This CDR3 has 16 residues. Germline CDR1 MRHNA, CDR2 SNTAGT. CDR3 residues: CASLREETQLTGELFF. CDR3 bases: TGTGCCAGCCTCCGGGAGGAAACCCAACTCACCGGGGAGCTGTTTTTT.

This clonotype was counted ten times or more. The chain carries TRBV7-3 and TRBJ1-1; tentative D call: TRBD1 (5 bases). V was trimmed by 5 bases and J by 1 base, leaving 14 bases between them. From germline, CDR1 is SGHTA and CDR2 FQGTGA. The CDR3 sequence is 15 residues long. CDR3 coding DNA: TGTGCCAGCAGCCAACGACACGGGGGGAACACTGAAGCTTTCTTT. Translating it yields CASSQRHGGNTEAFF.

This clonotype was recorded many times. The chain couples TRBV6-6 to TRBJ2-1, with unresolved D. Germline V gives CDR1 MNHNY, CDR2 SVGAGI (reference sequence). The CDR3 contains 11 residues. V shed 4 bases and J shed 9 bases, with 7 bases lying between them. In DNA, the CDR3 is TGTGCCAGCAGTTCCCCCGGTGAGCAGTTCTTC. Translating gives CASSSPGEQFF.

This clonotype was seen ten or more times. The V call is TRBV5-1, the J call TRBJ2-5, with 8 bases that match TRBD1. CDR1 is SGHRS, CDR2 YFSETQ, per germline. This CDR3 contains 14 residues. V lost 4 bases, J lost 6 bases, and 8 bases stayed unmatched. This chain's CDR3 is CASSPGQGAQTQYF. CDR3 sequence (DNA): TGCGCCAGCAGCCCCGGGCAGGGGGCCCAGACCCAGTACTTC.

The rearrangement uses TRBV25-1 and TRBJ1-4; TRBD1 is a possible D gene (6 bases). V shed 3 bases and J shed 4 bases, with 9 bases lying between them. The length of the CDR3 is 14 residues. In germline, CDR1 is MGHDK, CDR2 SYGVNS. CDR3 bases: TGTGCCAGCAGTGAGCAGGGGATTAATGAAAAACTGTTTTTT. Translating it yields CASSEQGINEKLFF.

The rearrangement links TRBV7-9 to TRBJ2-6; the D is unclear. The CDR3 is 16 residues long. The V and J ends lost 5 bases and 0 bases respectively, with 11 bases between them. Per germline, CDR1 SEHNR and CDR2 FQNEAQ (reference sequence). The CDR3 here is CASSQVTGSGANVLTF. CDR3 coding DNA: TGTGCCAGCAGCCAAGTGACTGGCTCTGGGGCCAACGTCCTGACTTTC.

This clonotype was picked up many times. The chain joins TRBV5-3 to TRBJ2-1, with 10 bases fitting TRBD2. TRBV5-3 is known as an ORF, though its function is uncertain. The V segment lost 2 bases and the J segment 1 base; nucleotides outside the gene matches: 3. This CDR3 has 16 residues. The CDR3 region is CARSFTGLASYNEQFF. CDR3 bases: TGTGCCAGAAGCTTCACGGGACTAGCGTCCTACAATGAGCAGTTCTTC.

This clonotype was seen at least ten times. The CDR3 bases are TGTGCCAGCCGAGGCCGACAGAAAGTTGCGAGAGGAACCTACGTGGAGCAGTACTTC. This codes for CASRGRQKVARGTYVEQYF. The chain employs TRBV6-2 or TRBV6-3 and TRBJ2-7; maybe TRBD1 (5 bases). V shed 8 bases and J shed 7 bases, with 36 bases lying between them. Germline V gene lookup returns CDR1 MNHEY and CDR2 SVGEGT. This CDR3 has 19 residues.

This clonotype is judged medium-sized. This sequence joins TRBV12-3 or TRBV12-4 and TRBJ2-2; 9 bases agree with TRBD1. V was clipped by 5 bases and J by 2 bases; unmatched bases: 3. This CDR3 is built from 15 residues. The DNA for the CDR3 is TGTGCCAGCAGTCCGGACAGGGGAAACACCGGGGAGCTGTTTTTT. It is translated as CASSPDRGNTGELFF.

This clonotype came up many times. V and J are TRBV29-1 and TRBJ1-1, with TRBD1 identical over 7 bases. Germline trimming cut 0 bases from V and 7 bases from J; bases unmatched to any gene: 17. The CDR3 is 17 residues long. The germline V gene has CDR1 SQVTM and CDR2 ANQGSEA. CDR3 bases: TGCAGCGTTGAAGACGCCGCTTGGGTGACAGGGCGGGTTGAAGCTTTCTTT. Encoded protein: CSVEDAAWVTGRVEAFF.

This clonotype is medium-sized by share. The chain has TRBV12-3 or TRBV12-4 and TRBJ1-4; possible D gene TRBD1, 6 bases. The CDR3 length is 16 residues. Trimming cost V 1 base and J 7 bases, with 16 bases left between them. In DNA, the CDR3 is TGTGCCAGCAGTTTAGTTCCAGGGGCCTTGAGTGAAAAACTGTTTTTT. Translated: CASSLVPGALSEKLFF.

This clonotype has at least ten counts. The CDR3 loop is CAISARGGNQPQHF. For the CDR3, the DNA is TGTGCCATCAGTGCAAGGGGTGGCAATCAGCCCCAGCATTTT. The V gene is TRBV10-3, the J gene TRBJ1-5; D possibly corresponds to TRBD1 (5 bases). Germline lookup yields CDR1 ENHRY and CDR2 SYGVKD. The CDR3 covers 14 residues. Trimming stripped 4 bases from V and 2 bases from J, with 9 bases between.

This clonotype qualifies as medium-sized (0.01 to 0.1%). The V and J genes are TRBV7-2 and TRBJ1-6, with a possible D match to TRBD1 (5 bases). The V gene lost 3 bases and the J gene lost 14 bases, with 11 bases spanning the gap. This CDR3 comprises 12 residues. In germline, CDR1 is SGHTA, CDR2 FQGNSA. In DNA, the CDR3 is TGTGCCAGCAGCTTGGGGCTACAGGCCCTCCACTTT. Protein product: CASSLGLQALHF.

This clonotype was counted many times. The genes are TRBV24-1 and TRBJ2-6; D may be TRBD2 (7 bases). CDR3 length equals 20 residues. In germline, CDR1 is KGHDR, CDR2 SFDVKD. Trimming pared 3 bases from V and 3 bases from J, leaving 23 bases between. CDR3 region: CATSDTPIGGRAYGANVLTF. Written as DNA, the CDR3 is TGTGCCACCAGTGATACCCCCATAGGGGGGAGGGCCTATGGGGCCAACGTCCTGACTTTC.

Judged by abundance, this clonotype is medium-sized. The chain joins TRBV5-1 to TRBJ2-1; D is undetermined. Germline assignment: CDR1 SGHRS and CDR2 YFSETQ. Deletions cut 5 bases from V and 4 bases from J, with 4 bases between. The CDR3 covers 11 residues. CDR3 protein: CASSQYNEQFF. In nucleotides, the CDR3 is TGCGCCAGCAGTCAATACAATGAGCAGTTCTTC.